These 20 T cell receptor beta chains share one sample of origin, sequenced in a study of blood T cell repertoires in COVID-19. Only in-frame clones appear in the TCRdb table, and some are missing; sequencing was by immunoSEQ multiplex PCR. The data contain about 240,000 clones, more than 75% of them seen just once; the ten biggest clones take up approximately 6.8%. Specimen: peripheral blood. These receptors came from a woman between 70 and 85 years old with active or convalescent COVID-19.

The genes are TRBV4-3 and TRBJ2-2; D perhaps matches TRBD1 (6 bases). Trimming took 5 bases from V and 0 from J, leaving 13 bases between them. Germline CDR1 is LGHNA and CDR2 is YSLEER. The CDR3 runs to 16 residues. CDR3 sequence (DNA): TGCGCCAGCAGCTTTGGACAGAGCCCGAACACCGGGGAGCTGTTTTTT. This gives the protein CASSFGQSPNTGELFF.

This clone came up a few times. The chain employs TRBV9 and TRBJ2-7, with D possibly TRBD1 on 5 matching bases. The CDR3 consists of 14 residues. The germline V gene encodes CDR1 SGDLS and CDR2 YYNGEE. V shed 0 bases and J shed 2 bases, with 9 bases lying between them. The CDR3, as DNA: TGTGCCAGCAGCGTAGGGTGGGGCCCCTACGAGCAGTACTTC. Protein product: CASSVGWGPYEQYF.

The CDR3 DNA reads TGTGCCAGCACCGAGCGAGTACGGGATTCACCCCTCCACTTT. Protein sequence: CASTERVRDSPLHF. This chain connects TRBV6-5 to TRBJ1-6, with unresolved D. Trimming pared 7 bases from V and 8 bases from J, leaving 15 bases between. Per the germline V gene, CDR1 is MNHEY and CDR2 is SVGAGI. The CDR3 covers 14 residues.

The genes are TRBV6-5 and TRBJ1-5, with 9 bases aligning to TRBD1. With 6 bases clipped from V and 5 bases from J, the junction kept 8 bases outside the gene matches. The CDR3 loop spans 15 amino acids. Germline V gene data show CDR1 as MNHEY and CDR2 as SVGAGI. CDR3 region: CASRSGTGSHQPQHF. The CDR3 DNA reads TGTGCCAGCAGATCCGGGACAGGGAGTCATCAGCCCCAGCATTTT.

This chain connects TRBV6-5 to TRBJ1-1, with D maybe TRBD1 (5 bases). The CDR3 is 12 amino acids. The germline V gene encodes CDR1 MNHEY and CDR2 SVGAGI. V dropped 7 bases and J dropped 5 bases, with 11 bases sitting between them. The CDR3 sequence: CASNQGYTEAFF. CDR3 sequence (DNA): TGTGCCAGCAACCAGGGATATACTGAAGCTTTCTTT.

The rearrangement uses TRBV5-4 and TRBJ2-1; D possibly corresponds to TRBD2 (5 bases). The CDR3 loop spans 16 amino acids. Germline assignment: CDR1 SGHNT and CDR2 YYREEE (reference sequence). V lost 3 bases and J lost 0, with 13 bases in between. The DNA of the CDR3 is TGTGCCAGCAGCTCTATGTCTGGGAGCTCCTACAATGAGCAGTTCTTC. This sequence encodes CASSSMSGSSYNEQFF.

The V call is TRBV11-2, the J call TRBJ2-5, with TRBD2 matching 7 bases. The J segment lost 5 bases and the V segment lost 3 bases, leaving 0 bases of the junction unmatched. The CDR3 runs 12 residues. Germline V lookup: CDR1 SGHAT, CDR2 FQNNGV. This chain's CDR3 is CASSLRGETQYF. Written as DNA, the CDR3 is TGTGCCAGCAGCTTGCGGGGGGAGACCCAGTACTTC.

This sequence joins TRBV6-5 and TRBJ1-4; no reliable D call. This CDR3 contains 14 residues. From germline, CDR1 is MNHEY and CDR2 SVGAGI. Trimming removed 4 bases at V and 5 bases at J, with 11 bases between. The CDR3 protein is CASSSGSSNEKLFF. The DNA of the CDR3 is TGTGCCAGCAGTTCCGGGTCCTCAAATGAAAAACTGTTTTTT.

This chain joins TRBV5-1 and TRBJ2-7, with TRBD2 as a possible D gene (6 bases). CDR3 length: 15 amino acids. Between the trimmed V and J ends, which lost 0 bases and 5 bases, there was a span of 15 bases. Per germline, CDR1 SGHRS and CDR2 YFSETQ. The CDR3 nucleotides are TGCGCCAGCAGCTTGGTTGCCTCCGGGAGACACGAGCAGTACTTC. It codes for CASSLVASGRHEQYF.

The CDR3 DNA reads as TGTGCCACCAGTGAGGGAGAGGGCACTGAAGCTTTCTTT. Its translation is CATSEGEGTEAFF. The V call is TRBV24-1, the J call TRBJ1-1; D is undetermined. This CDR3 spans 13 amino acids. Germline V gene lookup returns CDR1 KGHDR and CDR2 SFDVKD. Trimming removed 4 bases from V and 4 bases from J, with 9 bases in between.

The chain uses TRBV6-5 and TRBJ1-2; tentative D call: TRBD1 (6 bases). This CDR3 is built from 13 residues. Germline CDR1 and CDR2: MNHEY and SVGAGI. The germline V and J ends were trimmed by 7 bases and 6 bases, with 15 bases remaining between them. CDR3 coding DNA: TGTGCCAGCACCCCGAGGGGGGGACATGGCTACACCTTC. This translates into CASTPRGGHGYTF.

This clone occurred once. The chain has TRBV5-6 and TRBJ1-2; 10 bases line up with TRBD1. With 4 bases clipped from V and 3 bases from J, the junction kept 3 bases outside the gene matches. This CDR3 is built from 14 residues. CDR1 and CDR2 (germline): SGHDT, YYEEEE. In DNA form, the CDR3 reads TGTGCCAGCAGCGAAGGACAGGGGGACTATGGCTACACCTTC. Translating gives CASSEGQGDYGYTF. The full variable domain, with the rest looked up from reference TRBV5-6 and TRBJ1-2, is DAGVTQSPTHLIKTRGQQVTLRCSPKSGHDTVSWYQQALGQGPQFIFQYYEEEERQRGNFPDRFSGHQFPNYSSELNVNALLLGDSALYLCASSEGQGDYGYTFGSGTRLTVV.

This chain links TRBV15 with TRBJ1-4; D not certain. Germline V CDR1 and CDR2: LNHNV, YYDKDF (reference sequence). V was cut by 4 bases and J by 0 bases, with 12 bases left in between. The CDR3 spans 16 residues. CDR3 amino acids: CATSIRTRSTNEKLFF. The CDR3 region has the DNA TGTGCCACCAGCATCAGAACAAGATCAACTAATGAAAAACTGTTTTTT.

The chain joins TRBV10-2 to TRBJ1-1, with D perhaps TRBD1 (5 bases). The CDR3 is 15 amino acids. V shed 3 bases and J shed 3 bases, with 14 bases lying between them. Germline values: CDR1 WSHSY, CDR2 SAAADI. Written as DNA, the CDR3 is TGCGCCAGCAGTGACGGGCGAACAGGAGACACTGAAGCTTTCTTT. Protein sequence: CASSDGRTGDTEAFF.

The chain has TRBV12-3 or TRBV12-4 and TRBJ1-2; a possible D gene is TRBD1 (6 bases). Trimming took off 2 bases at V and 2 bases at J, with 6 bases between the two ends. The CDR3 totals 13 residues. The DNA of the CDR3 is TGTGCCAGCAGTTTACAGGGGAACTATGGCTACACCTTC. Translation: CASSLQGNYGYTF.

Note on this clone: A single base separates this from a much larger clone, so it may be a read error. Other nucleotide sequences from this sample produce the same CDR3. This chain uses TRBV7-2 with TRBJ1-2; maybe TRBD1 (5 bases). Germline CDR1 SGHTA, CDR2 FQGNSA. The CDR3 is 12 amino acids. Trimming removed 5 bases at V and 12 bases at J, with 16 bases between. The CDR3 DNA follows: TGTGCCAGCAGCCGTGGGGGGGGATTGGACACCTTC. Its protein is CASSRGGGLDTF.

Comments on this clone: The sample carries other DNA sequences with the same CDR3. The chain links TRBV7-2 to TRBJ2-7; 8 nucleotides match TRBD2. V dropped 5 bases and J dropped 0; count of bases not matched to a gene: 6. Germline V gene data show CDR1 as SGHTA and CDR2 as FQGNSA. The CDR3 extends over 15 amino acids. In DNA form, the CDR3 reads TGTGCCAGCAGCCCCAGCGGGGGCAGCTCCTACGAGCAGTACTTC. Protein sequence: CASSPSGGSSYEQYF.

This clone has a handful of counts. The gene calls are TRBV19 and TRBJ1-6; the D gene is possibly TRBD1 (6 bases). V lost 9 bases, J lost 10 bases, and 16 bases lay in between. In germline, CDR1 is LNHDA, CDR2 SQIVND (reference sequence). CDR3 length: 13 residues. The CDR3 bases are TGTGCCAGCCGGGACATCGAACCCTCACCCCTCCACTTT. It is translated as CASRDIEPSPLHF.

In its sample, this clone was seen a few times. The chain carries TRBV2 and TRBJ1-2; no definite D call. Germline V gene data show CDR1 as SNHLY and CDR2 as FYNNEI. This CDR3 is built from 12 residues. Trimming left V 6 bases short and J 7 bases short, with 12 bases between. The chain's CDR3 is CASRRIEGGYTF. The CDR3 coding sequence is TGTGCCAGCAGGCGGATCGAGGGTGGCTACACCTTC. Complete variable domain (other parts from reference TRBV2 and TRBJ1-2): EPEVTQTPSHQVTQMGQEVILRCVPISNHLYFYWYRQILGQKVEFLVSFYNNEISEKSEIFDDQFSVERPDGSNFTLKIRSTKLEDSAMYFCASRRIEGGYTFGSGTRLTVV.

This chain's CDR3 is CASRNSSGTQYF. The CDR3 coding sequence is TGTGCCAGCAGGAACTCTAGCGGGACGCAGTATTTT. The rearrangement links TRBV7-3 to TRBJ2-3; TRBD2 matches 8 bases. Germline CDR1 reads SGHTA; CDR2 reads FQGTGA. This CDR3 comprises 12 residues. V shed 6 bases and J 9 bases; nucleotides not matched to a gene: 5.